Shown below are 4 T cell receptor beta chains from a single sample sequenced in a study of T cells after yellow fever vaccination. TCRdb reprocessed the 5' RACE reads via MiXCR and lists one record per CDR3 protein. The sample yields about 340,000 distinct CDR3 sequences, around 13% seen once. Sequenced material: CD4+ T cells sorted from PBMCs, taken 15 days after the yellow fever booster vaccination. Source of these receptors: a man aged 18 to 35 who received the YFV17D yellow fever vaccine.

This clonotype was seen a few times. The chain has TRBV3-1 and TRBJ1-1, with 9 bases lining up with TRBD1. CDR3 length: 14 amino acids. Losses at the gene ends were 4 bases for V and 4 bases for J; bases not matched to a gene: 4. Germline V gene data show CDR1 as LGHDT and CDR2 as YNNKEL (reference sequence). The CDR3 sequence is CASSPQGAVTEAFF. DNA of the CDR3: TGTGCCAGCAGCCCACAGGGGGCGGTCACTGAAGCTTTCTTT.

This clonotype was seen repeatedly, ten times or more. The chain joins TRBV7-2 to TRBJ2-5; tentative D call: TRBD2 (6 bases). V lost 4 bases and J lost 7, with 16 bases in between. CDR3 size: 14 residues. The germline V gene encodes CDR1 SGHTA and CDR2 FQGNSA. Here the CDR3 DNA reads TGTGCCAGCAGCTCAATGCCGGACGGGGGGACCCAGTACTTC. It codes for CASSSMPDGGTQYF.

This clonotype was observed a few times. The rearrangement links TRBV20-1 to TRBJ1-5, with no clear D. CDR1 is DFQATT, CDR2 SNEGSKA, per germline (reference sequence). The CDR3 extends over 11 amino acids. V dropped 5 bases and J dropped 6 bases, with 8 bases sitting between them. The CDR3 loop is CSAGRFQPQHF. The CDR3 DNA sequence: TGCAGTGCTGGGAGGTTTCAGCCCCAGCATTTT.

This clonotype appeared a few times. The chain is built from TRBV6-5 and TRBJ2-7; 7 nucleotides line up with TRBD2. Trimming cost V 6 bases and J 6 bases; bases outside gene matches: 11. Germline V gene sequence: CDR1 MNHEY, CDR2 SVGAGI. This CDR3 spans 14 amino acids. CDR3 sequence: CASRPRLAAPEQYV. In nucleotides, the CDR3 is TGTGCCAGCAGACCGCGACTAGCTGCCCCCGAGCAGTACGTC.